This entry lists 4 T cell receptor beta chains sequenced from one sample in a study of multiple sclerosis patients with progressive multifocal leukoencephalopathy. Time point reported: before natalizumab initiation. Here immunoSEQ multiplex PCR was the method, and the copy in TCRdb shows in-frame clones only, minus some. The top ten hold 1.9% of the sample, which has 25,000 to 35,000 clones, almost 95% seen once. Sequencing was done on a sample of PBMCs. The receptors originated from a man aged 25 to 45 with multiple sclerosis.

This clone has a single count. The V gene is TRBV10-3, the J gene TRBJ1-2; 7 bases map to TRBD1. The trim removed 3 bases at V and 4 bases at J, leaving 8 bases unmatched. CDR1 and CDR2 (germline): ENHRY, SYGVKD. The CDR3 length is 15 residues. DNA of the CDR3: TGTGCCATCAGTGACCCTCGGGACAGATCCTATGGCTACACCTTC. Amino acids: CAISDPRDRSYGYTF.

This chain joins TRBV5-5 and TRBJ1-1; the match to TRBD1 covers 7 bases. The CDR3 has 14 residues. The germline V gene encodes CDR1 SGHKS and CDR2 YYEKEE (reference sequence). J lost 1 base, V lost 0 bases, and 0 bases had no gene match. CDR3 coding DNA: TGTGCCAGCAGCTTGGACAGGGGGAACACTGAAGCTTTCTTT. Amino acid sequence: CASSLDRGNTEAFF.

V and J are TRBV7-6 and TRBJ2-7; 7 nucleotides agree with TRBD2. CDR1 and CDR2 from the germline V gene are SGHVS and FNYEAQ. The CDR3 has 13 amino acids. The J segment lost 0 bases and the V segment lost 11 bases, leaving 7 bases of the junction unmatched. The CDR3 region has the DNA TGTGCCTCCAGCGGGATGGCCTCCTACGAGCAGTACTTC. Its protein product is CASSGMASYEQYF.

This chain joins TRBV7-2 and TRBJ2-5; a weak D match, TRBD2 (5 bases). The V end was cut by 1 base, the J end by 2 bases, with 14 bases between. Germline V gene sequence: CDR1 SGHTA, CDR2 FQGNSA. CDR3 size: 16 residues. CDR3 sequence (DNA): TGTGCCAGCAGCTTAGTGGGCGGGTTTACTCAAGAGACCCAGTACTTC. It yields the protein CASSLVGGFTQETQYF.